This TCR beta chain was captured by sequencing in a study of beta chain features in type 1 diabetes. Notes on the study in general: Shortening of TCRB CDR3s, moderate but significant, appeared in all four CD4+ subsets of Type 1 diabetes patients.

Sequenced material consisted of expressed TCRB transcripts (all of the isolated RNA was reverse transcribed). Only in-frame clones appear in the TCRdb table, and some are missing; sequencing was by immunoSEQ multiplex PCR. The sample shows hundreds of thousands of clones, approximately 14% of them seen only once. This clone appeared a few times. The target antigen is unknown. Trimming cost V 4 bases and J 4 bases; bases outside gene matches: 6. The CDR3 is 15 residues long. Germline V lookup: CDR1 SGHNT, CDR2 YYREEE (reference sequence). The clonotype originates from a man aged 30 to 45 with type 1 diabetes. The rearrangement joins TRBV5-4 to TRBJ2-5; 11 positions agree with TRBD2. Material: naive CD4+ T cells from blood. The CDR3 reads CASSLGGLAGETQYF. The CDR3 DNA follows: TGTGCCAGCAGCCTTGGAGGACTAGCGGGAGAGACCCAGTACTTC.